A selection of T cell receptor beta chains follows, all from one sample in a study of CD8 T cells in Susac syndrome. One entry per CDR3 protein, called by TCRdb with MiXCR from the immunoSEQ multiplex PCR reads. The table records approximately 160,000 distinct CDR3 sequences, 92% of them present only once. Sequencing was carried out using CD4+ T cells from PBMCs. These receptor sequences come from a human donor in good health. The CDR3 runs from the conserved cysteine through the conserved F or W. A D gene is named only where the DNA matches it firmly. Clone size, where shown, is once, few, many, or a class for clones that have expanded.

size: once
D: -
J: TRBJ2-3
V: TRBV20-1
DNA: TGCAGTGCTATTATATCCGGCACAGATACGCAGTATTTT
CDR3: CSAIISGTDTQYF

size: -
D: TRBD1
J: TRBJ2-7
V: TRBV20-1
DNA: TGCAGTGCTAGAGGGCTCCGGGACAGGGATGTCTACGAGCAGTACTTC
CDR3: CSARGLRDRDVYEQYF

size: -
D: -
J: TRBJ2-3
V: TRBV5-8
DNA: TGTGCCAGCAGGGAGACAGGATCCCGGGTGGATACGCAGTATTTT
CDR3: CASRETGSRVDTQYF

size: -
D: -
J: TRBJ1-1
V: TRBV5-1
DNA: TGCGCCAGCAGCTTGACGGCCAGGGAAGGTAATCCGAACACTGAAGCTTTCTTT
CDR3: CASSLTAREGNPNTEAFF

size: -
D: TRBD1
J: TRBJ2-1
V: TRBV5-1
DNA: TGCGCCAGCAGCAAGGGACAGGGGGACGAGCAGTTCTTC
CDR3: CASSKGQGDEQFF

size: -
D: -
J: TRBJ2-3
V: TRBV9
DNA: TGTGCCAGCAGCGTAGATCGGGGTTCAGATACGCAGTATTTT
CDR3: CASSVDRGSDTQYF

size: -
D: TRBD1
J: TRBJ1-6
V: TRBV29-1
DNA: TGCAGCGCCGGGGACAGTAATAATTCACCCCTCCACTTT
CDR3: CSAGDSNNSPLHF

size: -
D: -
J: TRBJ2-7
V: TRBV28
DNA: TGTGCCAGCAGCGAAGATAAGCCTTTACGCCCCTACGAGCAGTACTTC
CDR3: CASSEDKPLRPYEQYF

size: -
D: -
J: TRBJ2-7
V: TRBV6-1
DNA: TGTGCCAGCAGTGCCGACAGGAACTCCTACGAGCAGTACTTC
CDR3: CASSADRNSYEQYF

size: -
D: -
J: TRBJ2-3
V: TRBV6-2/TRBV6-3
DNA: TGTGCCAGCAGTTACTCGGCCGGAGACACAGATACGCAGTATTTT
CDR3: CASSYSAGDTDTQYF

size: -
D: TRBD2
J: TRBJ2-7
V: TRBV6-2/TRBV6-3
DNA: TGTGCCAGCAGACCAATCCGGCTAGCGGGGGGCCCCTCCTACGAGCAGTACTTC
CDR3: CASRPIRLAGGPSYEQYF

size: -
D: TRBD2
J: TRBJ2-7
V: TRBV7-3
DNA: TGTGCCAGCAGCCCCGCGGGAGGGCTGGCCTACGAGCAGTACTTC
CDR3: CASSPAGGLAYEQYF

size: -
D: TRBD2
J: TRBJ2-1
V: TRBV20-1
DNA: TGCAGTGCTGTCTTAGCGGGAGGGGTGGACGGTGAGCAGTTCTTC
CDR3: CSAVLAGGVDGEQFF

size: -
D: TRBD2
J: TRBJ2-1
V: TRBV20-1
DNA: TGCAGTGCTGAGCGGGGGAATGAGCAGTTCTTC
CDR3: CSAERGNEQFF

size: -
D: -
J: TRBJ2-3
V: TRBV20-1
DNA: TGCAGTGCTAGAAGTGTTGGAATTCGGGCCGATACGCAGTATTTT
CDR3: CSARSVGIRADTQYF

size: once
D: -
J: TRBJ2-5
V: TRBV24-1
DNA: TGTGCCACCGGAGGGACAGCCCGGACCCAGTACTTC
CDR3: CATGGTARTQYF

size: -
D: TRBD1
J: TRBJ2-7
V: TRBV19
DNA: TGTGCCAGTAGAGCGGCGGGACAGGGGGCTAAGGACGAGCAGTACTTC
CDR3: CASRAAGQGAKDEQYF

size: -
D: TRBD2
J: TRBJ2-1
V: TRBV14
DNA: TGTGCCAGCAGCCACTACATTAGCGGGAGTCGTTACAATGAGCAGTTCTTC
CDR3: CASSHYISGSRYNEQFF

size: once
D: -
J: TRBJ2-3
V: TRBV6-2/TRBV6-3
DNA: TGTGCCAGCAGTTACGGTCGGGGGTCTGGCACAGATACGCAGTATTTT
CDR3: CASSYGRGSGTDTQYF

size: -
D: -
J: TRBJ2-1
V: TRBV5-6
DNA: TGTGCCAGCAGCACGATACGGGGGTACAATGAGCAGTTCTTC
CDR3: CASSTIRGYNEQFF

size: -
D: -
J: TRBJ2-1
V: TRBV6-2/TRBV6-3
DNA: TGTGCCAGCAGTTACACTCAGGGCTACAGCTCCTACAATGAGCAGTTCTTC
CDR3: CASSYTQGYSSYNEQFF

size: -
D: -
J: TRBJ1-2
V: TRBV6-5
DNA: TGTGCCAGCAGTCAGGCGGACGACTATGGCTACACCTTC
CDR3: CASSQADDYGYTF

size: -
D: -
J: TRBJ2-3
V: TRBV29-1
DNA: TGCAGCGTTGATGGGCTAGGAACAGATACGCAGTATTTT
CDR3: CSVDGLGTDTQYF

size: -
D: -
J: TRBJ2-7
V: TRBV20-1
DNA: TGCAGTGCTACGACGAGTTCCCTCTACGAGCAGTACTTC
CDR3: CSATTSSLYEQYF

size: -
D: -
J: TRBJ1-4
V: TRBV28
DNA: TGTGCCACCGGGGACGGGGTGGATGAAAAACTGTTTTTT
CDR3: CATGDGVDEKLFF

size: -
D: TRBD1
J: TRBJ2-7
V: TRBV6-2/TRBV6-3
DNA: TGTGCCAGCAGTTACACAGGGGGCAGGGAGCAGTACTTC
CDR3: CASSYTGGREQYF

size: -
D: TRBD1
J: TRBJ1-5
V: TRBV20-1
DNA: TGCAGTGCCGGACAGGGGGTGAGCAATCAGCCCCAGCATTTT
CDR3: CSAGQGVSNQPQHF

size: few
D: -
J: TRBJ2-3
V: TRBV2
DNA: TGTGCCAGCAGTGATAGCACAGATACGCAGTATTTT
CDR3: CASSDSTDTQYF

size: -
D: -
J: TRBJ1-2
V: TRBV3-1
DNA: TGTGCCAGCAGCCCTGGGTACTATGGCTACACCTTC
CDR3: CASSPGYYGYTF

size: -
D: TRBD1
J: TRBJ1-4
V: TRBV2
DNA: TGTGCCAGCAGCGTAACAAGGGCCAGTTACAGGGGAGGTGAAAAACTGTTTTTT
CDR3: CASSVTRASYRGGEKLFF

size: -
D: -
J: TRBJ1-1
V: TRBV3-1
DNA: TGTGCCAGCAGCCAAGAACCCAATTCCCGCGGCACTGAAGCTTTCTTT
CDR3: CASSQEPNSRGTEAFF

size: -
D: -
J: TRBJ1-5
V: TRBV12-3/TRBV12-4
DNA: TGTGCCAGCAGTCCTCGTGAGGGGGGGCAGCCCCAGCATTTT
CDR3: CASSPREGGQPQHF

size: -
D: -
J: TRBJ1-1
V: TRBV6-5
DNA: TGTGCCAGCAGTTACTCGGGGGTTGTGAACACTGAAGCTTTCTTT
CDR3: CASSYSGVVNTEAFF

size: -
D: TRBD2
J: TRBJ2-5
V: TRBV3-1
DNA: TGTGCCAGCAGCCAAGTTCTCAGACTAGCGGCGCAAGAGACCCAGTACTTC
CDR3: CASSQVLRLAAQETQYF

size: -
D: TRBD2
J: TRBJ2-2
V: TRBV7-9
DNA: TGTGCCAGCAGCTCGCTAGCGGGAGGGCCTGGCGGGGAGCTGTTTTTT
CDR3: CASSSLAGGPGGELFF

size: -
D: -
J: TRBJ1-2
V: TRBV29-1
DNA: TGCAGCGTTGGGACCGGGACGAGCAATGGCTACACCTTC
CDR3: CSVGTGTSNGYTF

size: few
D: -
J: TRBJ2-6
V: TRBV5-1
DNA: TGCGCCAGCAGCTTGGAATTGGCAGCTGGGGCCAACGTCCTGACTTTC
CDR3: CASSLELAAGANVLTF

size: -
D: -
J: TRBJ1-5
V: TRBV19
DNA: TGTGCCAGTATTCCAGGGCGAAGGGGTGGTCAGCCCCAGCATTTT
CDR3: CASIPGRRGGQPQHF

size: -
D: -
J: TRBJ2-5
V: TRBV20-1
DNA: TGCAGTGCTAGAGATCTTGCGCCTTGGGTCGGAGAGACCCAGTACTTC
CDR3: CSARDLAPWVGETQYF

size: -
D: -
J: TRBJ2-1
V: TRBV12-3/TRBV12-4
DNA: TGTGCCAGCACCGGCTGGGGTTCCTACAATGAGCAGTTCTTC
CDR3: CASTGWGSYNEQFF

size: -
D: -
J: TRBJ1-5
V: TRBV29-1
DNA: TGCAGCGTCGGCGAACGGGGTCAGCCCCAGCATTTT
CDR3: CSVGERGQPQHF

size: -
D: -
J: TRBJ1-1
V: TRBV6-5
DNA: TGTGCCAGCAGTTACTCGTCCGGCCTACGAGGCACTGAAGCTTTCTTT
CDR3: CASSYSSGLRGTEAFF

size: -
D: -
J: TRBJ1-4
V: TRBV7-2
DNA: TGTGCCAGCAGCTCTCGGGCAGGACTGAATGAAAAACTGTTTTTT
CDR3: CASSSRAGLNEKLFF

size: -
D: TRBD1
J: TRBJ1-1
V: TRBV6-1
DNA: TGTGCCAGCAGATTGGGGCAGGGGGCGCTCAGGAACACTGAAGCTTTCTTT
CDR3: CASRLGQGALRNTEAFF

size: -
D: -
J: TRBJ1-6
V: TRBV10-3
DNA: TGTGCCATCAGTGAGAACAGGGTAGACAATTCACCCCTCCACTTT
CDR3: CAISENRVDNSPLHF

size: -
D: TRBD2
J: TRBJ2-1
V: TRBV7-2
DNA: TGTGCCAGCAGTCGAACTAGCGGGAGCATACACTTCTTC
CDR3: CASSRTSGSIHFF

size: -
D: -
J: TRBJ1-2
V: TRBV28
DNA: TGTGCCAGCAGCTCCCCGGGACTCAACTCGGGCTATGGCTACACCTTC
CDR3: CASSSPGLNSGYGYTF

size: -
D: -
J: TRBJ2-2
V: TRBV5-3
DNA: TGTGCCAGAAGCTTGGCCTCGAACACCGGGGAGCTGTTTTTT
CDR3: CARSLASNTGELFF

size: -
D: -
J: TRBJ2-1
V: TRBV6-5
DNA: TGTGCCAGCAGACGGGACACCGGGCCCAATGAGCAGTTCTTC
CDR3: CASRRDTGPNEQFF

size: -
D: TRBD2
J: TRBJ2-1
V: TRBV9
DNA: TGTGCCAGCAGCGTTACCGGGACTAGCTCCTACAATGAGCAGTTCTTC
CDR3: CASSVTGTSSYNEQFF